This is a list of T cell receptor beta chains from one sample in a study of T cell responses to AZD1222 COVID-19 vaccine. Assay used: immunoSEQ multiplex PCR; TCRdb lists only in-frame clones, some missing. Among roughly 97,000 clones listed, around nine tenths were seen once. The specimen was peripheral blood, collected on day 0 of AZD1222 vaccination. The receptors were gathered from an adult in good health. Each CDR3 is given with its conserved first and last residue. The order of the fields is V gene, J gene, D gene, clone size, CDR3 DNA, CDR3 protein. D genes are given only for firm matches. Not every row has a clone size; where given, it reads once, few, many or a size class.

TRBV9	TRBJ1-4	.	few	TGTGCCAGCAGCGTAGGATTAAACGAAAAACTGTTTTTT	CASSVGLNEKLFF
TRBV6-2/TRBV6-3	TRBJ2-3	TRBD2	few	TGTGCCAGCACCCCCCACGAGCGGGGCAGAGATACGCAGTATTTT	CASTPHERGRDTQYF
TRBV12-3/TRBV12-4	TRBJ1-1	.	.	TGTGCCACCAAGGGACCTGGGATTGAAGCTTTCTTT	CATKGPGIEAFF
TRBV29-1	TRBJ1-2	.	.	TGCAGCGTTGAAAGGGTAGAGGGTGGCTACACCTTC	CSVERVEGGYTF
TRBV7-2	TRBJ2-7	TRBD1	few	TGTGCCAGCAGCTTAAACCACAGGGGGTACGAGCAGTACTTC	CASSLNHRGYEQYF
TRBV14	TRBJ1-2	.	.	TGTGCCAGCAGCCAAACCTTCCAGCCTAATGGCTACACCTTC	CASSQTFQPNGYTF
TRBV19	TRBJ2-6	.	.	TGTGCCAGTACCCAGGGGGAGGCGGCGTGGGGCGGGGCCAACGTCCTGACTTTC	CASTQGEAAWGGANVLTF
TRBV4-3	TRBJ1-5	.	once	TGCGCCAGCAGCCAAGGGGAAAATCAGCCCCAGCATTTT	CASSQGENQPQHF
TRBV4-3	TRBJ2-1	TRBD2	.	TGCGCCAGCAGCTCAGATAGCGGGGACTACTACAATGAGCAGTTCTTC	CASSSDSGDYYNEQFF
TRBV15	TRBJ1-2	.	.	TGTGCCACCAGCAGAGATAGGCAGGGGTACTATGGCTACACCTTC	CATSRDRQGYYGYTF
TRBV24-1	TRBJ1-5	.	few	TGTGCCACCAGTGAGGCTGGGGGCAGGTATGGCAATCAGCCCCAGCATTTT	CATSEAGGRYGNQPQHF
TRBV15	TRBJ1-2	.	.	TGTGCCACCAGCAGAGAGGAGGGGGATGGCTACACCTTC	CATSREEGDGYTF
TRBV2	TRBJ1-5	TRBD1	few	TGTGCCAGCAGTCCCCTCCGACAGGGTGGCAATCAGCCCCAGCATTTT	CASSPLRQGGNQPQHF
TRBV6-2/TRBV6-3	TRBJ2-7	.	few	TGTGCCAGCAGTTACTCTCCCAGCTCCTACGAGCAGTACTTC	CASSYSPSSYEQYF
TRBV28	TRBJ2-7	.	few	TGTGCCAGCAGTTACCCCCGCGACAAGCCCACCTACGAGCAGTACTTC	CASSYPRDKPTYEQYF
TRBV2	TRBJ2-7	.	.	TGTGCCAGCAGTGAGTGGCTGGGCGGATACGAGCAGTACTTC	CASSEWLGGYEQYF
TRBV5-1	TRBJ1-2	.	.	TGCGCCAGCAGCGCCGGACAGACAGGCTACACCTTC	CASSAGQTGYTF
TRBV7-6	TRBJ1-3	TRBD1	once	TGTGCCAGCAGCTTACTGGCAGGGGGATCCGGAAACACCATATATTTT	CASSLLAGGSGNTIYF
TRBV7-2	TRBJ2-7	TRBD2	.	TGTGCCAGCAGCTTCGGACTAGCGGGGGGGCGCTCCTACGAGCAGTACTTC	CASSFGLAGGRSYEQYF
TRBV25-1	TRBJ1-1	.	once	TGTGCCAGCAGTGACAGGGACACTGAAGCTTTCTTT	CASSDRDTEAFF
TRBV28	TRBJ2-7	TRBD2	.	TGTGCCAGCGAAATGGGTAGCGGGGGAATCTACGAGCAGTACTTC	CASEMGSGGIYEQYF
TRBV28	TRBJ2-7	TRBD1	.	TGTGCCAGCAGTTTAGGGACAGCCACCTACGAGCAGTACTTC	CASSLGTATYEQYF
TRBV6-1	TRBJ1-2	.	.	TGTGCCAGCAGTGAAGATGGCAGGGGAATCAACTATGGCTACACCTTC	CASSEDGRGINYGYTF
TRBV5-1	TRBJ1-3	.	.	TGCGCCAGCAGCCCCACGTTTTCTGGAAACACCATATATTTT	CASSPTFSGNTIYF
TRBV6-5	TRBJ2-1	TRBD2	.	TGTGCCAGCAGTTACCAAGCGGGGGGGCAGAATGAGCAGTTCTTC	CASSYQAGGQNEQFF
TRBV5-6	TRBJ2-7	.	.	TGTGCCAGCAGCGGCCTCAGGAGCTCCTACGAGCAGTACTTC	CASSGLRSSYEQYF
TRBV29-1	TRBJ2-1	TRBD2	.	TGCAGCGCCATAGGCGGGGGTTTCGGCAATGAGCAGTTCTTC	CSAIGGGFGNEQFF
TRBV28	TRBJ1-1	.	.	TGTGCCAGCAGTTTGAGGGGCCCTGAAGCTTTCTTT	CASSLRGPEAFF
TRBV5-1	TRBJ1-1	.	.	TGCGCCAGCAGCTTGAGCCCGGGGACCACTGAAGCTTTCTTT	CASSLSPGTTEAFF
TRBV3-1/TRBV3-2	TRBJ1-5	.	.	TGTGCCAGCAGCCAAGAACCGGGGTCGAATCAGCCCCAGCATTTT	CASSQEPGSNQPQHF
TRBV7-2	TRBJ1-1	.	.	TGTGCCAGCAGCTTAGAACACAGGAACACTGAAGCTTTCTTT	CASSLEHRNTEAFF
TRBV5-8	TRBJ2-3	TRBD2	.	TGTGCCAGCAGCGGTGGGACTAGCGGGGCCGATACGCAGTATTTT	CASSGGTSGADTQYF
TRBV24-1	TRBJ2-7	.	.	TGTGCCACATTACCTTTTCCGGCGCCCGGCGAGCAGTACTTC	CATLPFPAPGEQYF
TRBV3-1/TRBV3-2	TRBJ2-7	.	.	TGTGCCAGCGGCGGAGTAGGCGAGCAGTACTTC	CASGGVGEQYF
TRBV30	TRBJ1-2	TRBD1	.	TGTGCCTGGAGCTCCCAGTCCCCTCGGACAGGGGCTACCGATGGCTACACCTTC	CAWSSQSPRTGATDGYTF
TRBV6-2/TRBV6-3	TRBJ2-5	.	.	TGTGCCAGCAGTTACTCCATAACAGGCAGATCGACGAAGACCCAGTACTTC	CASSYSITGRSTKTQYF
TRBV4-2	TRBJ1-4	.	.	TGTGCCAGCAGCCCCAAGCAATCGGCAGAACATGAAAAACTGTTTTTT	CASSPKQSAEHEKLFF
TRBV7-2	TRBJ1-5	.	.	TGTGCCAGCAGCTCCGCCCCCGCCAATCAGCCCCAGCATTTT	CASSSAPANQPQHF
TRBV6-1	TRBJ1-4	.	.	TGTGCCAGCAGTGAAAGGAGGGGACGGCAAAATGAAAAACTGTTTTTT	CASSERRGRQNEKLFF